The 8 T cell receptor beta chains presented below share a single source sample, sequenced in a study of OX40 agonist ivuxolimab in advanced cancers. Sequenced by immunoSEQ multiplex PCR; TCRdb stores in-frame clones only, minus some. The sample contains some 57,000 clones, about 89% of which appear only once. This material consisted of CD4+ or CD8+ T cells sorted from blood, taken in a trial of the OX40 agonist ivuxolimab. Receptor source: an adult with an advanced solid tumor such as melanoma, head and neck, liver or kidney cancer.

The genes are TRBV7-9 and TRBJ1-4; no firm D call. Trimming left V 5 bases short and J 3 bases short, with 13 bases between. The germline V gene encodes CDR1 SEHNR and CDR2 FQNEAQ (reference sequence). The CDR3 consists of 15 residues. This CDR3 is CASSPERAANEKLFF. The DNA for the CDR3 is TGTGCCAGCAGCCCCGAGCGGGCTGCTAATGAAAAACTGTTTTTT.

The chain couples TRBV15 to TRBJ1-1; no definite D call. The length of the CDR3 is 12 residues. Germline V gene lookup returns CDR1 LNHNV and CDR2 YYDKDF (reference sequence). Trimming took off 0 bases at V and 7 bases at J, with 6 bases between the two ends. CDR3 residues: CATSRDHSEAFF. Here the CDR3 DNA reads TGTGCCACCAGCAGAGATCACAGTGAAGCTTTCTTT.

The rearrangement links TRBV5-6 to TRBJ1-3, with 7 bases aligning to TRBD1. From germline, CDR1 is SGHDT and CDR2 YYEEEE. CDR3 length: 19 amino acids. Trimming removed 3 bases from V and 1 base from J; junction bases left unmatched: 16. CDR3 bases: TGTGCCAGCAGCTCCCGGGGGGCGGGACAGTTCACTTCTGGAAACACCATATATTTT. This codes for CASSSRGAGQFTSGNTIYF.

This clone was detected a few times. The chain joins TRBV19 to TRBJ1-5, with 7 bases aligning to TRBD1. Germline V gene sequence: CDR1 LNHDA, CDR2 SQIVND (reference sequence). This CDR3 spans 18 amino acids. Trimming took 6 bases from V and 0 from J; bases not matched to a gene: 14. The CDR3 nucleotides read TGTGCCAGTAGGGTATACCTTGACAGGGATAATAGCAATCAGCCCCAGCATTTT. Residues: CASRVYLDRDNSNQPQHF.

This sequence joins TRBV19 and TRBJ2-1; 12 nucleotides match TRBD2. V trimming: 2 bases; J trimming: 4 bases; junction bases outside the gene matches: 3. CDR3 length: 16 amino acids. Per the germline V gene, CDR1 is LNHDA and CDR2 is SQIVND (reference sequence). CDR3 sequence: CASSITLAGGYNEQFF. Here the CDR3 DNA reads TGTGCCAGTAGTATAACGCTAGCGGGAGGGTACAATGAGCAGTTCTTC.

The rearrangement links TRBV7-9 to TRBJ2-3; D remains ambiguous. The CDR3 spans 15 residues. Trimming took off 5 bases at V and 2 bases at J, with 14 bases between the two ends. CDR1 is SEHNR and CDR2 is FQNEAQ in the germline V gene (reference sequence). CDR3 coding DNA: TGTGCCAGCAGCCCCCGCGTCCCCCTCACAGATACGCAGTATTTT. It specifies CASSPRVPLTDTQYF.

The chain links TRBV28 to TRBJ1-2, with D perhaps matching TRBD1 (5 bases). With 2 bases removed from V and 5 bases from J, the gap between germline ends came to 9 bases. The germline gives CDR1 MDHEN, CDR2 SYDVKM. CDR3 length: 13 residues. CDR3 sequence: CASSLTTGYGYTF. As DNA, the CDR3 is TGTGCCAGCAGTTTAACCACAGGATATGGCTACACCTTC.

This chain links TRBV5-5 with TRBJ1-1; 8 nucleotides align to TRBD1. The CDR3 is 16 amino acids. J gave up 5 bases and V 2 bases, and 11 bases lay outside the gene matches. Germline V gives CDR1 SGHKS, CDR2 YYEKEE (reference sequence). CDR3 loop: CASSLQGVSRGTEAFF. CDR3 coding DNA: TGTGCCAGCAGCTTACAGGGGGTCTCTAGGGGAACTGAAGCTTTCTTT.